This record looks at one T cell receptor (beta chain) sequence and its context. Its cognate antigen is unknown. The V segment lost 7 bases and the J segment 6 bases; nucleotides outside the gene matches: 6. The CDR3 loop spans 14 amino acids. Germline loops: CDR1 MNHEY, CDR2 SMNVEV (reference sequence). This entry belongs to a study of shared clonotypes between healthy human individuals. Libraries were prepared by immunoSEQ multiplex PCR; TCRdb keeps only in-frame clonotypes and omits some of them. The sample includes roughly 660,000 clones, about nine tenths of them seen just once. General study results and limits: Limitation of the genetic and exposure-history diversity represented came from the few donors. In a few donors, around 4.8% of naive CD4 clonotypes appeared in common. Clonotype sharing among donors was expected to depend on sequencing depth.

Material: memory CD8+ T cells from PBMCs. The sample's subset: CD45RO+ cells pooled with CCR7-negative TemRA cells. The sequence was collected from a man younger than 30 in good health. Some clones in this sample may be carry-over from other donors' samples. V gene TRBV27 combines with J gene TRBJ2-1; 10 nucleotides align to TRBD2. The CDR3 loop is CASTGTSERNEQFF. The CDR3, as DNA: TGTGCCAGCACCGGGACTAGCGAGCGCAATGAGCAGTTCTTC.